Below, one TCR beta chain is given with its context. The sample comes from a study of blood T cell repertoires in COVID-19. Across the study: The study drew acute and convalescent COVID-19 samples from the United States, Italy and Spain. From T cells, B-cell-depleted T cells, or PBMCs came the material, which was cDNA or gDNA.

Original analysis: Counts of nucleated cells, estimated from reference gene primer amplification, were obtained. TCRdb keeps only in-frame clones here, not all; method: immunoSEQ multiplex PCR. V and J calls and clone size come straight from that table; D and trimming were deduced from the DNA. The sample carries around 70,000 clones, around 89% recorded once. What was sequenced was peripheral blood. The clonotype comes from a man aged 55 to 70 with acute or convalescent COVID-19.

CDR3 nucleotides: TGTGCCAGTAGTATGGGAGGGCCTAATGAAAAACTGTTTTTT. As protein: CASSMGGPNEKLFF. This rearrangement joins TRBV19 to TRBJ1-4; D is unresolved. Trimming took 3 bases from V and 3 from J, leaving 8 bases between them. The germline V gene has CDR1 LNHDA and CDR2 SQIVND (reference sequence). This CDR3 has 14 amino acids.